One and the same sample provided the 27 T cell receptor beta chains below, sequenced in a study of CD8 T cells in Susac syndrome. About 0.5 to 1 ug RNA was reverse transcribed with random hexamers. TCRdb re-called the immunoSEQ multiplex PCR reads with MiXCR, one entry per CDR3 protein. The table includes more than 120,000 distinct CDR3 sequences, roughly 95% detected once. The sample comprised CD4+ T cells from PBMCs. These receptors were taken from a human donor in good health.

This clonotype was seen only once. The CDR3 DNA follows: TGCGCCAGCAGCCAACAGGGGTACGCTGAAGCTTTCTTT. It specifies CASSQQGYAEAFF. V usage is TRBV10-1 and J usage is TRBJ1-1; 7 bases agree with TRBD1. After removal of 6 bases from V and 6 bases from J, the junction contained 7 bases not matched to a gene. This CDR3 has 13 residues. Germline CDR1 reads WNHNN; CDR2 reads SYGVQD (reference sequence).

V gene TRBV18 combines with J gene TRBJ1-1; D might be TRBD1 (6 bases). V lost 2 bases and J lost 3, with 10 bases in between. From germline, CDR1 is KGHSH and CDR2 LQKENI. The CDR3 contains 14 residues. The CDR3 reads CASSPGQGHTEAFF. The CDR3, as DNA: TGTGCCAGCTCACCAGGGCAGGGGCACACTGAAGCTTTCTTT.

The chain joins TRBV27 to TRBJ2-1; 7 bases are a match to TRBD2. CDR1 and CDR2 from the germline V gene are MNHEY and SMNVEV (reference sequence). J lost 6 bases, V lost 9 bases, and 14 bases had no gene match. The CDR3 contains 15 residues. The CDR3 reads CASLSGTAAGNEQFF. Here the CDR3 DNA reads TGTGCCAGTCTCAGCGGGACTGCTGCGGGCAATGAGCAGTTCTTC.

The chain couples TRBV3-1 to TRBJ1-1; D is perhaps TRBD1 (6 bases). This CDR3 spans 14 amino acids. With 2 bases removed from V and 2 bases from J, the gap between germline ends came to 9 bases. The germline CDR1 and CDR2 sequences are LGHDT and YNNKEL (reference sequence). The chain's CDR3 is CASSQTGKNTEAFF. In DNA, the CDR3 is TGTGCCAGCAGCCAAACAGGGAAAAACACTGAAGCTTTCTTT.

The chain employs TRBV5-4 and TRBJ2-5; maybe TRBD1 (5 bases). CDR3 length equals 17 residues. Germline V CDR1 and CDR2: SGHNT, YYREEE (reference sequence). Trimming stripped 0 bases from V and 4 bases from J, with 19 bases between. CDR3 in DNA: TGTGCCAGCAGCTTGGGGGTCCAGGGTTCGGCAGGAGAGACCCAGTACTTC. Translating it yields CASSLGVQGSAGETQYF.

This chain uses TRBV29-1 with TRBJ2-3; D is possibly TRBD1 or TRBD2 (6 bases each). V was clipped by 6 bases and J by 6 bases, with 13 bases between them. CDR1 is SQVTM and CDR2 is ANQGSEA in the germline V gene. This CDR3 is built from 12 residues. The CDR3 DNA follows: TGCAGCGTCACCGGGGGCGGTGATACGCAGTATTTT. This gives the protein CSVTGGGDTQYF.

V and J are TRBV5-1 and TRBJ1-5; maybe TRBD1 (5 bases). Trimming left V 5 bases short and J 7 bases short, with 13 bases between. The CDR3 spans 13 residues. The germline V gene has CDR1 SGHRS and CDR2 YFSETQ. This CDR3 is CASSEGPGQPQHF. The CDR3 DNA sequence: TGCGCCAGCAGTGAGGGGCCAGGCCAGCCCCAGCATTTT.

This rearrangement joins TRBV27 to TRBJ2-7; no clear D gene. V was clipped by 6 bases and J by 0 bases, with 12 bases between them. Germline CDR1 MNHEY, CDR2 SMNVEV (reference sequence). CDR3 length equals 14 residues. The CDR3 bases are TGTGCCAGCAGAGTAGATTGGAGCTCCTACGAGCAGTACTTC. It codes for CASRVDWSSYEQYF.

The CDR3 reads CASSQVTYEQYF. CDR3 nucleotide sequence: TGTGCCAGCAGCCAAGTAACCTACGAGCAGTACTTC. V and J are TRBV7-9 and TRBJ2-7; D ambiguous. Germline CDR1 and CDR2: SEHNR and FQNEAQ (reference sequence). This CDR3 region has 12 residues. Trimming cost V 5 bases and J 2 bases, with 7 bases left between them.

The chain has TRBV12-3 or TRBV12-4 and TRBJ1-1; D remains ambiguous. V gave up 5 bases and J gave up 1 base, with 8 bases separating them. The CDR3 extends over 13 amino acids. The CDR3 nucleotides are TGTGCCAGCAGTAGGCGATGGAACACTGAAGCTTTCTTT. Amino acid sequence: CASSRRWNTEAFF.

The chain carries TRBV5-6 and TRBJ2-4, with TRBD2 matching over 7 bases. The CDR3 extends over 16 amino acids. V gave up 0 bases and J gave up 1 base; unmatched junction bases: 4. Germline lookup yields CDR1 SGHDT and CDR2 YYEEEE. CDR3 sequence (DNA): TGTGCCAGCAGCTTGGGGGAGGGTAAGGCCAAAAACATTCAGTACTTC. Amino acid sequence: CASSLGEGKAKNIQYF.

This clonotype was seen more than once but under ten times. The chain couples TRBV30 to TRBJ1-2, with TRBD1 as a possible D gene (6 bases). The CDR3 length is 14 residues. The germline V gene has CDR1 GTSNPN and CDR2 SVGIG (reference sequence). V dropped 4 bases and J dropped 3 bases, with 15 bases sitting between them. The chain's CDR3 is CAWTVRGPHYGYTF. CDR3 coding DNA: TGTGCCTGGACCGTCAGGGGCCCCCACTATGGCTACACCTTC.

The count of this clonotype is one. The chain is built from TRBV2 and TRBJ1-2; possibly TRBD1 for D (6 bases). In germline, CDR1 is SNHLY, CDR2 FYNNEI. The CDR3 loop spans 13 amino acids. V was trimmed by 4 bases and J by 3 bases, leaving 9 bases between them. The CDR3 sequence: CASSGGPDYGYTF. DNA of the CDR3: TGTGCCAGCAGTGGGGGGCCCGACTATGGCTACACCTTC.

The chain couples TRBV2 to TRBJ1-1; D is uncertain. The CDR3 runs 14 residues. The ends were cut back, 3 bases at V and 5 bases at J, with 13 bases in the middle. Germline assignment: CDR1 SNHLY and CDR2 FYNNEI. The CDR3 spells CASSEITLGTEAFF. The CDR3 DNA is TGTGCCAGCAGTGAGATAACCCTGGGAACTGAAGCTTTCTTT.

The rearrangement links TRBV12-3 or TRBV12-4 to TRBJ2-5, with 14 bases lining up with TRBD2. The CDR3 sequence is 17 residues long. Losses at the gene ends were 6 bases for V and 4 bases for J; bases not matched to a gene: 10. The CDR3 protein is CASSRLAGGPVGETQYF. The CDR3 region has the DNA TGTGCCAGCAGCAGACTAGCGGGAGGGCCGGTGGGAGAGACCCAGTACTTC.

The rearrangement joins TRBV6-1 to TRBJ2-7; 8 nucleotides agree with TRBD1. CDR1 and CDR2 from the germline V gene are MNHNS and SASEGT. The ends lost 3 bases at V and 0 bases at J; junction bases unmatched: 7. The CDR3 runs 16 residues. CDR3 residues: CASSDPGQVISYEQYF. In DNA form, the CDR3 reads TGTGCCAGCAGTGATCCGGGACAGGTCATCTCCTACGAGCAGTACTTC.

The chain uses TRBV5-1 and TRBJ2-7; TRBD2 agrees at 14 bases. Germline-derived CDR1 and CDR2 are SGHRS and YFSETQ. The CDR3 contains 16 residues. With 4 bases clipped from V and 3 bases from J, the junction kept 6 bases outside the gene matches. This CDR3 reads CASSLGTSGSLYEQYF. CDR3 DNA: TGCGCCAGCAGCCTCGGGACTAGCGGGAGTCTCTACGAGCAGTACTTC.

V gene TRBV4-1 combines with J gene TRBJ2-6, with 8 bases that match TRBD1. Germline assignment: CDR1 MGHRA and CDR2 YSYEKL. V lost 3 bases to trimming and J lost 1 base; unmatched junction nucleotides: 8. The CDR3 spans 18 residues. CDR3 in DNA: TGCGCCAGCAGCCACCCGGGACAGGTTGCGTCTGGGGCCAACGTCCTGACTTTC. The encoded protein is CASSHPGQVASGANVLTF.

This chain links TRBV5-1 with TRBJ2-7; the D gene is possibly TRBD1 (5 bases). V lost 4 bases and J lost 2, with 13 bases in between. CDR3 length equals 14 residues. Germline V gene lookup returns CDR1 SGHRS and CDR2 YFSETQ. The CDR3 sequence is CASSPGRVTYEQYF. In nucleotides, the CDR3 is TGCGCCAGCAGCCCCGGCAGGGTAACCTACGAGCAGTACTTC.

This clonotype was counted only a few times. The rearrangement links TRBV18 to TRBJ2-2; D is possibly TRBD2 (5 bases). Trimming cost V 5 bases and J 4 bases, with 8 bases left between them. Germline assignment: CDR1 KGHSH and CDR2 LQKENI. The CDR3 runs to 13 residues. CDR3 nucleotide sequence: TGTGCCAGCTCAGAGCGGAGCACCGGGGAGCTGTTTTTT. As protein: CASSERSTGELFF.

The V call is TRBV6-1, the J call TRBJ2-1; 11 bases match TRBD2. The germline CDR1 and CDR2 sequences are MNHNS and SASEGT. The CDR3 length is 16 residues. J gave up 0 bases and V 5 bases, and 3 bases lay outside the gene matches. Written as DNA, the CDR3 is TGTGCCAGCAGTCGACTAGCGGGGTCCTCCTACAATGAGCAGTTCTTC. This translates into CASSRLAGSSYNEQFF.

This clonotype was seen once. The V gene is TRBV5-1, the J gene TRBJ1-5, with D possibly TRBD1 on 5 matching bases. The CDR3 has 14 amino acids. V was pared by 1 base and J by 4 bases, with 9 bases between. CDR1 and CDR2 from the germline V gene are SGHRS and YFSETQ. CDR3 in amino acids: CASSLSGQNQPQHF. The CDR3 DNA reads TGCGCCAGCAGCTTGAGTGGACAAAATCAGCCCCAGCATTTT.

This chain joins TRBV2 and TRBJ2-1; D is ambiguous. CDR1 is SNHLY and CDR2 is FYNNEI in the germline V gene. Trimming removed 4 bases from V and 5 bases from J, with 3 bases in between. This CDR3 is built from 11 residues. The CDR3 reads CASSGDNEQFF. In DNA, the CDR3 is TGTGCCAGCAGTGGGGACAATGAGCAGTTCTTC.

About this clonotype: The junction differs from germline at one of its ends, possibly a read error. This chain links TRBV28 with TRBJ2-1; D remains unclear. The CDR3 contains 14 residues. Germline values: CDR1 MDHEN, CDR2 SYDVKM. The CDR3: CASRNQDSYNEQFF. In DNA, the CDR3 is TGTGCCAGCAGAAATCAAGACTCCTATAATGAGCAGTTCTTC.

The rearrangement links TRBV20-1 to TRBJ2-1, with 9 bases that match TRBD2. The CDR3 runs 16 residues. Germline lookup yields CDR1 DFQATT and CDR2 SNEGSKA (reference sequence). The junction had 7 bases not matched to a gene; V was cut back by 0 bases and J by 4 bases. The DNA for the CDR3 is TGCAGTGCTAGAGATCAAGGACTAGCGTTGTACAATGAGCAGTTCTTC. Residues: CSARDQGLALYNEQFF.

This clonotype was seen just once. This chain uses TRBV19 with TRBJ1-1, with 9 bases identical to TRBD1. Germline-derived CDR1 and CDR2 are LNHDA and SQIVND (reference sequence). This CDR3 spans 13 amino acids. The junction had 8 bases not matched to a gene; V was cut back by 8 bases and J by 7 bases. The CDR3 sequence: CASRDRAENEAFF. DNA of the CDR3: TGTGCCAGTCGGGACAGGGCGGAGAATGAAGCTTTCTTT.

The CDR3: CASSSLTDTQYF. The CDR3 DNA follows: TGTGCCAGCTCCTCTCTCACAGATACGCAGTATTTT. The J gene is TRBJ2-3, the V gene TRBV18; D gene ambiguous. This CDR3 has 12 amino acids. Germline values: CDR1 KGHSH, CDR2 LQKENI. V was clipped by 6 bases and J by 2 bases, with 6 bases between them.